This T cell receptor (beta chain) stems from a study of memory CD4+ T cells and cytomegalovirus serostatus (dated 2019 in TCRdb). With respect to the entire study: The cohort comprised 33 healthy Belgian adults, 9 CMV seropositive and some 25 CMV seronegative. CD4+ memory TCRbeta repertoires of a Belgian cohort with known cytomegalovirus serostatus were sequenced in order to replicate a published TCR-based CMV serostatus classifier. General conclusions and limits of the study: On the Belgian cohort, the classifier built on the original framework reached a median bootstrapped AUC of almost 0.96, with a 95% CI of 0.76-1.00. The results were read as suggesting that the CMV-associated TCR signature is, for the most part, present in the CD4+ memory repertoire. Among the 150 to 200 previously reported CMV-associated TCRbeta sequences, 60 to 85 showed up in the CD4+ memory repertoires, with each one found in between one and five individuals. Only CD4+CD45RO+ memory cells were sequenced, in contrast to the original study, which included naive and memory CD4+ and CD8+ populations. For CMV serostatus prediction, a median bootstrapped AUC of about 0.96 was reached with the original framework, and a median bootstrapped AUC of approximately 0.92 was reached with a US-trained random forest.

CDR3 length: 15 amino acids, cysteine to phenylalanine. The entry retains the CDR3 DNA only, 45 bases that are in frame from base 1. Taken from the germline V gene (reference sequence), the CDR1 and CDR2 loops are SSHAT and FNYEAQ. A FACSAria II was used to sort memory CD4+ T cells, defined as single viable CD3+CD4+CD8-CD45RO+ cells. CMV serostatus was determined using a Roche Elecsys assay that detects serum IgG against CMV pp150, pp28, p38 and p52. Once the samples were thawed, total CD4+ T cells were enriched through positive selection using CD4 magnetic microbeads. The samples came from a different study that was designed specifically to examine the CD4+ T cell memory repertoire. Peripheral blood mononuclear cells were isolated and cryopreserved according to standard operating procedures, and serum was kept at -80 degrees C. CD3-PerCP (BW264/56), CD4-APC (RPA-T4), CD45RO-PE (UCHT1) and CD8-Pacific Orange (3B5) antibodies were used for staining, and non-viable cells were excluded with Sytox blue.

A word on this clone: Its target antigen remains unknown. The junction and the germline gene differ at one end; a read error may be behind it.

The Quick-DNA Microprep Kit was used to extract genomic DNA from the sorted cells. Amplification of TCRbeta DNA was done with the immunoSEQ hsTCRbeta kit, following the protocol from the manufacturer. TCRbeta libraries were sequenced on an Illumina MiSeq instrument. The study's processing was this. Removing out-of-frame sequences left 2,204,828 distinct TCRbeta sequences, an average of about 73,000 per individual. Each individual was scored using the number of roughly 150 previously reported CMV-associated TCRbeta sequences that the individual carried and the total number of productive distinct TCRbeta sequences. A beta-binomial model was reimplemented in Python, and random forests from scikit-learn, run with default parameters, were trained on data from the US cohort. Classifier performance on the Belgian cohort was reported as the median AUC with percentile confidence intervals calculated over 10,000 bootstrap iterations. TCRdb's version of the immuneACCESS table is confined to in-frame rearrangements and falls short of the full clone set. An unresolved V gene accounts for under half of the shortfall where checked; the remainder is of unknown origin. That table furnishes V, J and clone size, whereas the DNA furnished D and trimming. For this sample there are some 57,000 clones; over 75% appear just once. About 0.82% of the sample lies in the top ten.

The sequenced sample consisted of memory CD4+ T cells from blood. The V and J genes are TRBV7-7 and TRBJ2-2; a weak D assignment points to TRBD1 (6 bases agree). The clonotype originates from an adult in good health and CMV-seronegative. CDR3 reads: CASSLSAGADGELFF. The nucleotides read TGTGCTAGCAGCTTATCGGCAGGGGCAGACGGGGAGCTGTTTTTT.